The T cell receptor beta chain under discussion was sequenced for a study of early T cells in non-severe SARS-CoV-2 infection (dated by TCRdb to about 2021). In the study overall: Because TCR sequencing was done on bulk RNA from unsorted whole blood, the alpha and beta chains could not be paired.

About this clonotype itself: The clone's antigen remains unknown. No base-level quality is on record; no much larger clone is a single base apart.

What the study reported, not specific to this receptor: Matching against VDJdb was skewed toward anti-spike CD8 responses, likely underestimated virus-specific expansions, and missed private and CD4 specificities.

From cysteine to phenylalanine, the CDR3 is 14 amino acids long. Only the CDR3 region is kept as DNA, spanning 42 bases read in frame from base 1. CDR1 and CDR2 (LNHDA, SQIVND) derive from the germline V gene (reference sequence). Relative to germline, V is missing 3 bases and J is missing 6 bases, with 4 bases of the junction outside any gene match. The study was a case-control design nested within a healthcare worker cohort in London, UK, with weekly nasopharyngeal swab PCR tests and blood sampling. Between 23 and 31 March 2020, the week of the UK lockdown, healthcare workers were enrolled and then followed up weekly for as long as 16 weeks. The method behind the library was 5' RACE. Sequencing relied on a NextSeq 500. Unique molecular identifiers were attached to individual cDNA molecules in the TCR library protocol so that sequencing error and PCR bias could be corrected. Both TCR alpha and beta chains were sequenced, and tight co-correlation was observed between alpha and beta sequence abundances in each sample. Per the authors' processing: Decombinator V4 was used to annotate the V gene, J gene and CDR3 of the TCR sequences. Expanded TCRs were defined as changing significantly between any two time points under a Poisson model with p below 0.0001. Abundances of TCRs were expressed as counts per million after normalisation to the total number of TCRs sequenced in each sample. MAIT TCRs were defined by TRAV1-2 paired with TRAJ12, TRAJ20 or TRAJ33, and iNKT TCRs by TRAV10 paired with TRAJ18. A search of VDJdb, accessed on 1 November 2021, was run for TCRs annotated to CMV, EBV and SARS-CoV-2, with TCRs annotated for multiple antigens excluded. TCRdb passed the public sequencing reads through fastp at Q25 and MiXCR, retaining productive beta sequences. Under each unique CDR3 protein, matching rows form one entry showing the most common genes and DNA. The V and J calls were determined by TCRdb, not by the authors. Recorded for this sample are roughly 93,000 distinct CDR3 sequences; about 14% of them occurred a single time. The ten largest clones add up to approximately 0.62% of the sample.

The material sequenced was whole blood. This receptor was identified in an adult who was a healthcare worker with PCR-confirmed SARS-CoV-2 infection or an uninfected control (not recorded which). Recombination connected TRBV19 to TRBJ2-2, and TRBD1 aligns with 7 junction nucleotides. For the CDR3, the sequence is CASSMTGWSGELFF. The sequenced DNA: TGTGCCAGTAGTATGACAGGGTGGTCCGGGGAGCTGTTTTTT.